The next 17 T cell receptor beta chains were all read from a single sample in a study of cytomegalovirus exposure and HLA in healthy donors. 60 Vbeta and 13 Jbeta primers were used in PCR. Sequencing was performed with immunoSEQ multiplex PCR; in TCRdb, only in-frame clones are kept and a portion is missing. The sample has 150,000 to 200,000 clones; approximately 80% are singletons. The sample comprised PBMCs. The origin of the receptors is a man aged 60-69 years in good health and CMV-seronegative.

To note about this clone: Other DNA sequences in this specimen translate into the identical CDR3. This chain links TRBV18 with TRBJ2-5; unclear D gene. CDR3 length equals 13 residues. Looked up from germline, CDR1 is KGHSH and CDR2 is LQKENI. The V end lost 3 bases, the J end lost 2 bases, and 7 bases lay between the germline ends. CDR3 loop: CASSPALQETQYF. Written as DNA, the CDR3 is TGTGCCAGCTCACCCGCTCTACAAGAGACCCAGTACTTC.

The CDR3 sequence is CASSLSGSSYNEQFF. DNA for the CDR3: TGTGCCAGCAGCTTATCGGGTAGCTCCTACAATGAGCAGTTCTTC. V usage is TRBV7-2 and J usage is TRBJ2-1; D remains unclear. Germline CDR1 is SGHTA and CDR2 is FQGNSA. The CDR3 loop spans 15 amino acids. The germline V and J ends were trimmed by 2 bases and 0 bases, with 8 bases remaining between them.

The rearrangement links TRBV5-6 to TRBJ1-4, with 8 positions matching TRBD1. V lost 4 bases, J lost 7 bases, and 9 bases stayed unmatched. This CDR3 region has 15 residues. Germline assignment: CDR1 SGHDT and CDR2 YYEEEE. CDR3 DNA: TGTGCCAGCAGCATGGGGACAGGCGTATCTGAAAAACTGTTTTTT. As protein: CASSMGTGVSEKLFF. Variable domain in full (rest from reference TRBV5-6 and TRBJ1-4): DAGVTQSPTHLIKTRGQQVTLRCSPKSGHDTVSWYQQALGQGPQFIFQYYEEEERQRGNFPDRFSGHQFPNYSSELNVNALLLGDSALYLCASSMGTGVSEKLFFGSGTQLSVL.

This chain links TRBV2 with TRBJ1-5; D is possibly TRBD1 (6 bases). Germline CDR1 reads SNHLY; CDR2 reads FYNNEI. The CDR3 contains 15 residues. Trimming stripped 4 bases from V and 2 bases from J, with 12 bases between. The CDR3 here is CASSASAGGNQPQHF. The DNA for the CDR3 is TGTGCCAGCAGTGCCTCGGCAGGGGGCAATCAGCCCCAGCATTTT.

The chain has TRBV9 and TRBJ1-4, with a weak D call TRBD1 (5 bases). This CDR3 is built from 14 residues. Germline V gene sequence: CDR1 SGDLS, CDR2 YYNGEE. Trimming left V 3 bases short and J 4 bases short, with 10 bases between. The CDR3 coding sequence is TGTGCCAGCAGCGCAGGGAATTATAATGAAAAACTGTTTTTT. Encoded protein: CASSAGNYNEKLFF. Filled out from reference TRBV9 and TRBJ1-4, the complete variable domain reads DSGVTQTPKHLITATGQRVTLRCSPRSGDLSVYWYQQSLDQGLQFLIQYYNGEERAKGNILERFSAQQFPDLHSELNLSSLELGDSALYFCASSAGNYNEKLFFGSGTQLSVL.

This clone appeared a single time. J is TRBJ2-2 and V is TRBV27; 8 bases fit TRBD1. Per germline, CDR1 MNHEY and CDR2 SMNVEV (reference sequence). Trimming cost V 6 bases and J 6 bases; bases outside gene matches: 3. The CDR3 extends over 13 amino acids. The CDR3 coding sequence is TGTGCCAGCAGCCAACAGGGGGCCGGGGAGCTGTTTTTT. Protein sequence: CASSQQGAGELFF.

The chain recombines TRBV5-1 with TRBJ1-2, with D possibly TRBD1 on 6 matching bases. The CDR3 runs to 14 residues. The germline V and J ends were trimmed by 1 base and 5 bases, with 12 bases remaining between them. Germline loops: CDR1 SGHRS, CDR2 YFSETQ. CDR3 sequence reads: CASSLNQQGYGYTF. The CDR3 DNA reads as TGCGCCAGCAGCTTGAACCAGCAGGGGTATGGCTACACCTTC.

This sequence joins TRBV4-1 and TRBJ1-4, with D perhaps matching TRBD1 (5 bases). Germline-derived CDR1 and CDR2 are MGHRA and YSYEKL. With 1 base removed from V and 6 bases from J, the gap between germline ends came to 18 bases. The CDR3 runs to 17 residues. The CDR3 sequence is CASSQAGWGRHYEKLFF. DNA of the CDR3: TGCGCCAGCAGCCAAGCCGGATGGGGCAGACACTATGAAAAACTGTTTTTT.

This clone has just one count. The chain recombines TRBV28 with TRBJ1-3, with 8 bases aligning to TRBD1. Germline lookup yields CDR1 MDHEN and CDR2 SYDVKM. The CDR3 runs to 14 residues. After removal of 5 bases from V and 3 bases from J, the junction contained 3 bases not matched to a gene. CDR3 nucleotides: TGTGCCAGCAGTCCGGACAGGGTTGGAAACACCATATATTTT. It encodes CASSPDRVGNTIYF.

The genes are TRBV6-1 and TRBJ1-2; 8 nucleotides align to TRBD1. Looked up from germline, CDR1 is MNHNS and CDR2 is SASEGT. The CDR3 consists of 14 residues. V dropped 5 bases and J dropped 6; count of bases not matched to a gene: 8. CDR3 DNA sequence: TGTGCCAGCAGTAAAGACAGGGGCCGCGATGGCTACACCTTC. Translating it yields CASSKDRGRDGYTF.

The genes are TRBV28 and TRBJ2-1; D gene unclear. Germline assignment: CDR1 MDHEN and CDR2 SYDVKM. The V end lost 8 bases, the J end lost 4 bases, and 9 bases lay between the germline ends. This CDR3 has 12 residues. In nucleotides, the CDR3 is TGTGCCAGCGGCTCATCTTACAATGAGCAGTTCTTC. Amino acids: CASGSSYNEQFF.

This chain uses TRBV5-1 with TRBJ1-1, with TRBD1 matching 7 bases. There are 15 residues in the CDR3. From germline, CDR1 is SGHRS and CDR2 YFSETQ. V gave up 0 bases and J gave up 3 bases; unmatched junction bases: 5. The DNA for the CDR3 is TGCGCCAGCAGCTTGGTTCCGCAGGGGGACACTGAAGCTTTCTTT. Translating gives CASSLVPQGDTEAFF.

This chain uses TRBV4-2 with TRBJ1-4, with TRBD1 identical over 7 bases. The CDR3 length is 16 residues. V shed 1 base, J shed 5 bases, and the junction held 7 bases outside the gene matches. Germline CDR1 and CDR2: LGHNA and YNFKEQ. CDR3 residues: CASSQAAGQINEKLFF. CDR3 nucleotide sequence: TGTGCCAGCAGCCAAGCTGCGGGACAGATAAATGAAAAACTGTTTTTT.

CDR3 sequence (DNA): TGTGCCAGCGAAAGACAGGGGGCTTACTATGGCTACACCTTC. This gives the protein CASERQGAYYGYTF. This sequence joins TRBV19 and TRBJ1-2; TRBD1 aligns across 10 bases. After removal of 9 bases from V and 3 bases from J, the junction contained 7 bases not matched to a gene. The CDR3 runs 14 residues. The germline CDR1 and CDR2 sequences are LNHDA and SQIVND (reference sequence).

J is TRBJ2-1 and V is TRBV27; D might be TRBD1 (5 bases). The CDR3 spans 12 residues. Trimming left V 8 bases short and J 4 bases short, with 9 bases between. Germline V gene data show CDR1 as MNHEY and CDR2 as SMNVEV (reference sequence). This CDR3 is CASSGQYNEQFF. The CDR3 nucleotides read TGTGCCAGCTCCGGACAATACAATGAGCAGTTCTTC.

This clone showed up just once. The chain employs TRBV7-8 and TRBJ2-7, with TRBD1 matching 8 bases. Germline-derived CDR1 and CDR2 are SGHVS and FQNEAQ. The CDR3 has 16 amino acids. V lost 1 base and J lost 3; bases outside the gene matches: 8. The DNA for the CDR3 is TGTGCCAGCAGCTTAGTGGGCCAGGGGGCCAACTACGAGCAGTACTTC. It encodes CASSLVGQGANYEQYF.

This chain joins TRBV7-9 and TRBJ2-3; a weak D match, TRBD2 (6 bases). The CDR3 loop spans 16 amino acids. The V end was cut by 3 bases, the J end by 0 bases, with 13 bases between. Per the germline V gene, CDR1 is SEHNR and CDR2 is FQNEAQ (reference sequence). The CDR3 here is CASSFYGSPSTDTQYF. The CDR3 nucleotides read TGTGCCAGCAGCTTTTACGGGAGTCCTAGCACAGATACGCAGTATTTT. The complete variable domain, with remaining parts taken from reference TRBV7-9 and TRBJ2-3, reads DTGVSQNPRHKITKRGQNVTFRCDPISEHNRLYWYRQTLGQGPEFLTYFQNEAQLEKSRLLSDRFSAERPKGSFSTLEIQRTEQGDSAMYLCASSFYGSPSTDTQYFGPGTRLTVL.